The sequence of this T cell receptor (beta chain) was determined in a study of PD-L1 blockade in urothelial cancer. Study details: Before enrollment, 0 to 3 chemotherapy regimens had been given to patients.

As to this clone: Its target is not known.

V trimming: 3 bases; J trimming: 1 base; junction bases outside the gene matches: 7. CDR3 size: 15 residues. In germline, CDR1 is GTSNPN, CDR2 SVGIG (reference sequence). This table comes from immunoSEQ multiplex PCR, and its TCRdb copy is limited to in-frame clones, with some not included. The sample consists of some 45,000 clones, about 88% of them appearing once. Study-wide results and caveats: Clones that were tumor-associated expanded more in the blood of durable-benefit patients at 3 weeks.

Specified time point: pretreatment peripheral blood. The starting material was PBMCs, obtained around atezolizumab (anti-PD-L1) treatment. This TCR was recovered from a donor at least 40 years old with urothelial cancer. This chain uses TRBV30 with TRBJ2-5; 8 bases are shared with TRBD1. Here the CDR3 DNA reads TGTGCCTGGAGCACGGGACAGGACCCCCAAGAGACCCAGTACTTC. This sequence encodes CAWSTGQDPQETQYF.